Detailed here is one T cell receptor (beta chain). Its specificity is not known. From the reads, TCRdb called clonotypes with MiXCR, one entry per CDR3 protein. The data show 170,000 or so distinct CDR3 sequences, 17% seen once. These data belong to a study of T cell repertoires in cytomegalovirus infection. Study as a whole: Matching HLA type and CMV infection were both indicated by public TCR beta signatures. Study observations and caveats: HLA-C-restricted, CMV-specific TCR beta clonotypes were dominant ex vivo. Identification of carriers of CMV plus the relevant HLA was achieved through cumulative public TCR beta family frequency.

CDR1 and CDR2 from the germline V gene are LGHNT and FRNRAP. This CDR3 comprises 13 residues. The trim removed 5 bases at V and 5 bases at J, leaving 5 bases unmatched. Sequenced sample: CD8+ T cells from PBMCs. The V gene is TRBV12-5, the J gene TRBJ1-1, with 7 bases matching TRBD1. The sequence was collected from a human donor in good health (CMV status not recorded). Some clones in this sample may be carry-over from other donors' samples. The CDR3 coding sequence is TGTGCTAGTGGTGACAGGGCTGGGACTGAAGCTTTCTTT. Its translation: CASGDRAGTEAFF. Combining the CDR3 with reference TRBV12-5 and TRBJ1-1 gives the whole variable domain DARVTQTPRHKVTEMGQEVTMRCQPILGHNTVFWYRQTMMQGLELLAYFRNRAPLDDSGMPKDRFSAEMPDATLATLKIQPSEPRDSAVYFCASGDRAGTEAFFGQGTRLTVV.